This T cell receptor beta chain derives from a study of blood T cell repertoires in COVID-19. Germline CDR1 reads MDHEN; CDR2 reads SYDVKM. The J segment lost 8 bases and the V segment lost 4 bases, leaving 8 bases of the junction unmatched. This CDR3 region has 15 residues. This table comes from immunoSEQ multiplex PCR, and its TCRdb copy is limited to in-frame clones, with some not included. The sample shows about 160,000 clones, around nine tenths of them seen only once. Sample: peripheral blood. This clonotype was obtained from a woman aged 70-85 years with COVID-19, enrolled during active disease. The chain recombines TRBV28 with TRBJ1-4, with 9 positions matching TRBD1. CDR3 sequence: CASSSKGQGWEKLFF. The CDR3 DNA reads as TGTGCCAGCAGTTCCAAAGGACAGGGGTGGGAAAAACTGTTTTTT.